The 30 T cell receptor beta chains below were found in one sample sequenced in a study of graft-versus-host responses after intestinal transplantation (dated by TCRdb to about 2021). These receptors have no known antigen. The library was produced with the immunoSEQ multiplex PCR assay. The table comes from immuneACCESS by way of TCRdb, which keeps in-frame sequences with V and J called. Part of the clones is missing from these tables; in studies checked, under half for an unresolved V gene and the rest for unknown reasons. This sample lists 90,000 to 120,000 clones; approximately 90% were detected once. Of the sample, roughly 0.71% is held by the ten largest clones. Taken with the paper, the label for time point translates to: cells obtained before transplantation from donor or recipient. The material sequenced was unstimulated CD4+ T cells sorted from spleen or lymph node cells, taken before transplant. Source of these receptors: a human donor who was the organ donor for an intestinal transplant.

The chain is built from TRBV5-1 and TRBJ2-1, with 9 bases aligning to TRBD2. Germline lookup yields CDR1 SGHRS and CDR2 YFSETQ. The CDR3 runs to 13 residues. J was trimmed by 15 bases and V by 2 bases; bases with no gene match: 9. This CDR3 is CASSFGDAGGLFF. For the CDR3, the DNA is TGCGCCAGCAGCTTCGGAGACGCGGGAGGGTTGTTCTTC.

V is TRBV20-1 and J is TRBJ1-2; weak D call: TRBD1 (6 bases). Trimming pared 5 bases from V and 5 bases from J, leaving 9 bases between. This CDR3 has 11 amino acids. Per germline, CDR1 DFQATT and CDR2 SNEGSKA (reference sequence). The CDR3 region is CSAGTGYGYTF. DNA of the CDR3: TGCAGTGCTGGCACAGGGTATGGCTACACCTTC.

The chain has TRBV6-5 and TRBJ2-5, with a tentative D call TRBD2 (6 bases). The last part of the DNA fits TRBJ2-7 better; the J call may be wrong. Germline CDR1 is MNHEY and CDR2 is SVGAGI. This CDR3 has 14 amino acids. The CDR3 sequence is CASSYSSGSYEQYF. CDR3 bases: TGTGCCAGCAGTTACTCTAGCGGCTCCTACGAGCAGTACTTC.

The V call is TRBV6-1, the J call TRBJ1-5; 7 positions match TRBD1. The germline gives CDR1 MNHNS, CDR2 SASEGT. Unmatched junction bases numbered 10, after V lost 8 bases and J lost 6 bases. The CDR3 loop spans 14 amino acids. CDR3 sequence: CASSYEAGGQPQHF. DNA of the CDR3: TGTGCCAGCTCCTACGAAGCAGGGGGTCAGCCCCAGCATTTT.

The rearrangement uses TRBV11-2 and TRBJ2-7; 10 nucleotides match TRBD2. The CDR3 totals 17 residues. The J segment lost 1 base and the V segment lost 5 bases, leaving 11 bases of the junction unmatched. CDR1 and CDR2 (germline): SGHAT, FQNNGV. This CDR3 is CASSLGASGSRSYEQYF. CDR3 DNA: TGTGCCAGCAGCCTCGGGGCTAGCGGGAGTCGTTCCTACGAGCAGTACTTC.

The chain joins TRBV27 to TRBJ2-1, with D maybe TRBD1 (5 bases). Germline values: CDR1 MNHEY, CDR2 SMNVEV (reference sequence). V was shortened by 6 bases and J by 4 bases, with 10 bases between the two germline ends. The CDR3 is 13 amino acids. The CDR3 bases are TGTGCCAGCAGGACAGACTGGTACAATGAGCAGTTCTTC. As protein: CASRTDWYNEQFF.

CDR3 coding DNA: TGTGCCAGCAGCAGCGGGAGCTATGGCTACACCTTC. Translated, it gives CASSSGSYGYTF. The rearrangement joins TRBV11-2 to TRBJ1-2; D gene unclear. Germline V gives CDR1 SGHAT, CDR2 FQNNGV. The CDR3 length is 12 residues. The V end lost 5 bases, the J end lost 4 bases, and 8 bases lay between the germline ends.

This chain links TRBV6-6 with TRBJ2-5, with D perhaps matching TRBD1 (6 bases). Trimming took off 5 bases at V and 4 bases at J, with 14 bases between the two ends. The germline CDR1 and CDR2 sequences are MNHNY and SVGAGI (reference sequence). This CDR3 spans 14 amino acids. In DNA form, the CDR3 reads TGTGCCAGCAGTGCCGGTCAGGGGCGAGAGACCCAGTACTTC. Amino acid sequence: CASSAGQGRETQYF.

The CDR3 region has the DNA TGTGCCATCCAGGCCGAGATAGCACGGAACTACGAGCAGTACTTC. Protein: CAIQAEIARNYEQYF. This sequence joins TRBV28 and TRBJ2-7; D unresolved. Per the germline V gene, CDR1 is MDHEN and CDR2 is SYDVKM. This CDR3 is 15 amino acids long. V was trimmed by 10 bases and J by 3 bases, leaving 22 bases between them. The full variable domain, completed using reference TRBV28 and TRBJ2-7, is DVKVTQSSRYLVKRTGEKVFLECVQDMDHENMFWYRQDPGLGLRLIYFSYDVKMKEKGDIPEGYSVSREKKERFSLILESASTNQTSMYLCAIQAEIARNYEQYFGPGTRLTVT.

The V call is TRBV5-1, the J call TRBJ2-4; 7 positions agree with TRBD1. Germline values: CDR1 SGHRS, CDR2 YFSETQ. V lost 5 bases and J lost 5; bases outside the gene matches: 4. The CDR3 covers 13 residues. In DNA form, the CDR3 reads TGCGCCAGCAGGGGGGACAGACAAAACATTCAGTACTTC. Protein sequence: CASRGDRQNIQYF.

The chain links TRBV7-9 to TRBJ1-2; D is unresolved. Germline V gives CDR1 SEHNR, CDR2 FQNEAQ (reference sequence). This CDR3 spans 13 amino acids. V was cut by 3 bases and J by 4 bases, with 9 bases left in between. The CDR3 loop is CASSFGQVYGYTF. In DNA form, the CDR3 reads TGTGCCAGCAGCTTCGGGCAGGTCTATGGCTACACCTTC.

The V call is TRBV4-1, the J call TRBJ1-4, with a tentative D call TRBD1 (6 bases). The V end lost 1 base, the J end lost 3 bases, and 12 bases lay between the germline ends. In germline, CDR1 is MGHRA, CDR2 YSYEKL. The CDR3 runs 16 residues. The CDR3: CASSQAGARANEKLFF. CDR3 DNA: TGCGCCAGCAGCCAAGCGGGGGCGCGTGCTAATGAAAAACTGTTTTTT.

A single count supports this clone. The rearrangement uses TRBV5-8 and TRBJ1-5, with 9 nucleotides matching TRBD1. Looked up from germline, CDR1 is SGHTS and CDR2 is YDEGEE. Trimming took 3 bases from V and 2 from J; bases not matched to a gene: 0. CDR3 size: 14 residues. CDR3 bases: TGTGCCAGCAGCTGGACAGGGGGCAATCAGCCCCAGCATTTT. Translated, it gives CASSWTGGNQPQHF.

DNA of the CDR3: TGTGCCAGCGGCAACGGACAGATTAATGAAAAACTGTTTTTT. This translates into CASGNGQINEKLFF. The rearrangement uses TRBV2 and TRBJ1-4; TRBD1 is a possible D gene (6 bases). Trimming stripped 8 bases from V and 4 bases from J, with 14 bases between. Looked up from germline, CDR1 is SNHLY and CDR2 is FYNNEI. The CDR3 runs 14 residues.

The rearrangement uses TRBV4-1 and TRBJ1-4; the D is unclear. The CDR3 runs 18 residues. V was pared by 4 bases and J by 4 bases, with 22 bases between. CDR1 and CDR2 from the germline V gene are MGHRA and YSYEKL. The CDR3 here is CASSRRLTGSINNEKLFF. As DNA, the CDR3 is TGCGCCAGCAGCCGGAGGCTCACTGGCAGTATCAATAATGAAAAACTGTTTTTT.

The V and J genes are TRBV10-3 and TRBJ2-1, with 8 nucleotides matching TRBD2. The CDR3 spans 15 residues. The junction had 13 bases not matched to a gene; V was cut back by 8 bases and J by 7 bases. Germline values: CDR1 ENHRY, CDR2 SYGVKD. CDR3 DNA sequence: TGTGCCATCGGACAAACTAGCGGTCTGAGGAATGAGCAGTTCTTC. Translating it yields CAIGQTSGLRNEQFF.

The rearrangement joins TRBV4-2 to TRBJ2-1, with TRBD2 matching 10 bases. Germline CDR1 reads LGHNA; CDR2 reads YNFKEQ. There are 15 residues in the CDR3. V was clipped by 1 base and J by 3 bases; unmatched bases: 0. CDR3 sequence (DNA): TGTGCCAGCAGCCAAGTAGCGGGGGGCTACAATGAGCAGTTCTTC. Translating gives CASSQVAGGYNEQFF.

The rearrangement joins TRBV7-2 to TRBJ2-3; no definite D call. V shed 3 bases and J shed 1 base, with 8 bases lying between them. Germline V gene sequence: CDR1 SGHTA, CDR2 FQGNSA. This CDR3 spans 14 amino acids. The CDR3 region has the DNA TGTGCCAGCAGCTTCCTAAGCGGCACAGATACGCAGTATTTT. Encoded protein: CASSFLSGTDTQYF. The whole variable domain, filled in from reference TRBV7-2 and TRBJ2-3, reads GAGVSQSPSNKVTEKGKDVELRCDPISGHTALYWYRQSLGQGLEFLIYFQGNSAPDKSGLPSDRFSAERTGGSVSTLTIQRTQQEDSAVYLCASSFLSGTDTQYFGPGTRLTVL.

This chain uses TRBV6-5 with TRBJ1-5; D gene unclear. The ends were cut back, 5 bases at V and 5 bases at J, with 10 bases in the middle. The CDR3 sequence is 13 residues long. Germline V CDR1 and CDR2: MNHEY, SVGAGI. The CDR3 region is CASSRQAYQPQHF. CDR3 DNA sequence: TGTGCCAGCAGTCGGCAGGCTTATCAGCCCCAGCATTTT.

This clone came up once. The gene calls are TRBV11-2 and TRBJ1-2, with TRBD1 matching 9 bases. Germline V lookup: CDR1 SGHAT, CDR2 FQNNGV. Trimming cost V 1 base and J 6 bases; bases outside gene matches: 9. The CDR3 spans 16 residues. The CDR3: CASSLALPGQGHGYTF. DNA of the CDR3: TGTGCCAGCAGCTTAGCCCTCCCGGGACAGGGTCATGGCTACACCTTC.

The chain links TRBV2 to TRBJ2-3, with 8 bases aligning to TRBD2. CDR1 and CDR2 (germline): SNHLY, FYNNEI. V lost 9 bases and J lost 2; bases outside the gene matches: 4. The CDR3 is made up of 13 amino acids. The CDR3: CASRGGTTDTQYF. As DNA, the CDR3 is TGTGCCAGTCGCGGGGGGACCACAGATACGCAGTATTTT.

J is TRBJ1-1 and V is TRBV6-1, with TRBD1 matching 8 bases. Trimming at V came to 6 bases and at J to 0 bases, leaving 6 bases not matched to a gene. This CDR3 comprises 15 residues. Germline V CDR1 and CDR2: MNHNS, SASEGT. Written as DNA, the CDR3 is TGTGCCAGCAGCACATCAGGGGGCTTGAACACTGAAGCTTTCTTT. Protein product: CASSTSGGLNTEAFF.

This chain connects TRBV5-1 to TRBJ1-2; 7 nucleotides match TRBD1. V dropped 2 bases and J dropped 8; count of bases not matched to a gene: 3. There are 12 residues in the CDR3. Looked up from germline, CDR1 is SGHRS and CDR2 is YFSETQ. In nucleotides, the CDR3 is TGCGCCAGCAGCTTTAACAGGGGCGGCTACACCTTC. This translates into CASSFNRGGYTF. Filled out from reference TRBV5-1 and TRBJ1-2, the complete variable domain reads KAGVTQTPRYLIKTRGQQVTLSCSPISGHRSVSWYQQTPGQGLQFLFEYFSETQRNKGNFPGRFSGRQFSNSRSEMNVSTLELGDSALYLCASSFNRGGYTFGSGTRLTVV.

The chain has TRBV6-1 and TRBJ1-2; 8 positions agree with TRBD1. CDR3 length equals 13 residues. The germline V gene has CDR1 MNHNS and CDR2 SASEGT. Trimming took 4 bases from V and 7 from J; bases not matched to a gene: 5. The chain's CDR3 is CASSADRGPGYTF. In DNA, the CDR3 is TGTGCCAGCAGTGCCGACAGGGGACCTGGCTACACCTTC.

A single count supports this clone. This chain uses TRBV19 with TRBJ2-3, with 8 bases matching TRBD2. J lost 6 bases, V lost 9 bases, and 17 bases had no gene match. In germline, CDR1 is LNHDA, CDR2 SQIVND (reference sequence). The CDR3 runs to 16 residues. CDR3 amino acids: CASRPRGGGSGDTQYF. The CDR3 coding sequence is TGTGCCAGCCGCCCTCGGGGCGGGGGGTCCGGGGATACGCAGTATTTT.

The CDR3 region has the DNA TGTGCCAGCAGTGAGTTGCCTACAGCCACAGATACGCAGTATTTT. Residues: CASSELPTATDTQYF. The rearrangement joins TRBV6-1 to TRBJ2-3; D unresolved. CDR1 and CDR2 from the germline V gene are MNHNS and SASEGT. The CDR3 runs to 15 residues. The V and J ends lost 3 bases and 2 bases respectively, with 12 bases between them.

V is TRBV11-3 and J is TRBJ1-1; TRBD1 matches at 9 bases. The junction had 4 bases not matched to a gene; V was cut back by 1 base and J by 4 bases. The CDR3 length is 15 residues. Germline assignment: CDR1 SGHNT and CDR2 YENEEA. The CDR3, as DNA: TGTGCCAGCAGCTTAGTACGGACAGGGGTCACTGAAGCTTTCTTT. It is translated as CASSLVRTGVTEAFF.

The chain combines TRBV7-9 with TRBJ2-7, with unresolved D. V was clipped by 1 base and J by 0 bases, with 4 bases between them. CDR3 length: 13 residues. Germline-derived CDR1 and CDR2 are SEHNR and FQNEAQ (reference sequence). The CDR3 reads CASSLGPSYEQYF. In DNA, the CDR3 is TGTGCCAGCAGCTTAGGCCCCTCCTACGAGCAGTACTTC.

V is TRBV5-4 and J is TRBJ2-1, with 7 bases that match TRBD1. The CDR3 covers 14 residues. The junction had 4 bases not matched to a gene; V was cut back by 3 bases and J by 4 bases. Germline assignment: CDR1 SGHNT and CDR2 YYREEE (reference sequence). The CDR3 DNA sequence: TGTGCCAGCAGCTGGGCAGGGGGATACAATGAGCAGTTCTTC. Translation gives CASSWAGGYNEQFF.

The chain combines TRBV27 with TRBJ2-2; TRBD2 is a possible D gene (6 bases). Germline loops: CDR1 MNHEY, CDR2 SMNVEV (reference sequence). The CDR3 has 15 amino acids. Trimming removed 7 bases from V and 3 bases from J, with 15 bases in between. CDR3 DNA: TGTGCCAGCACCCTCGGAGGGGCGTACACCGGGGAGCTGTTTTTT. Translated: CASTLGGAYTGELFF.